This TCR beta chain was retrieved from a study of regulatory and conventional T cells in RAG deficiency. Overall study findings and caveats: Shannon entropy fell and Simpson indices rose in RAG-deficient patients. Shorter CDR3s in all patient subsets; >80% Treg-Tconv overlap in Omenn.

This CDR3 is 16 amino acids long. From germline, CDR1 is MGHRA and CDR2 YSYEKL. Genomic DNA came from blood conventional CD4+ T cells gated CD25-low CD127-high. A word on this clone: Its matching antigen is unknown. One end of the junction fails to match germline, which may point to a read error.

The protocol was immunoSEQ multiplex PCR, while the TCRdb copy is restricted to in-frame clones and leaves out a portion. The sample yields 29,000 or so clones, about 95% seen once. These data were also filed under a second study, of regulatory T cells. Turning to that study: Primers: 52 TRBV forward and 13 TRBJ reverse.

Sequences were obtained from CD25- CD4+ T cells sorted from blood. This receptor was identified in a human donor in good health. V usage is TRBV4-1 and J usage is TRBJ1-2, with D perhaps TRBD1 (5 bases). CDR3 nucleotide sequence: TGCGCCAGCAACCAAGCATGGGGCGCCCCGGGCTATGGCTACACCTTC. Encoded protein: CASNQAWGAPGYGYTF.